This TCR beta chain was recovered during a study of CD8+CD57+ T cells in acquired aplastic anemia listed by TCRdb under 2018. Turning to the overall study: DNA extracted from sorted CD4+ and CD8+ cells had a mean of about 3.2 ug, with a range of 0.2 to 27.4 ug. Study-level results and caveats: Although twenty-nine CD8+ CDR3 sequences were shared by patients and controls, these sequences appeared highly expressed in patients and within the immunodominant clones of patients. CD8+ Simpson's diversity did not differ significantly between patients and healthy controls (P=0.060).

V and J are truncated by 5 bases and 6 bases respectively, leaving an intervening sequence of 13 bases. CDR1 and CDR2 are drawn from the germline V gene: SQVTM, ANQGSEA. Including cysteine and phenylalanine, the CDR3 has 13 amino acids. Only the CDR3 portion is preserved as DNA: 39 bases, with reading frame beginning at the first base. As to this clonotype: Its target antigen remains unknown. Base-call qualities are not available, and no considerably larger clone is one nucleotide away.

Genomic DNA served as template for TCR beta VDJ combination and CDR3 sequence profiling. An Illumina HiSeq 2000 was used for TCR repertoire sequencing. As for how the authors treated the data: Repertoire assessment relied on Simpson's diversity index, CDR3 size and DJ length profiles, and TRBV/TRBJ rearrangement plots. The immunodominant clone was defined as the most abundant DNA sequence in deep sequencing data. CDR3 amino acid sequences were screened for sharing across subjects and were compared with published repertoires and the VDJdb database. TCRdb reprocessed the public reads (quality trimming at Q25 with fastp, clone calling with MiXCR) and kept in-frame beta chains. Rows are unified per CDR3 protein, each entry keeping the most common DNA and genes. These V and J calls are TCRdb output, not the study's own analysis. In this sample the table shows 200,000 or so distinct CDR3 sequences, 64% of which occur a single time. The ten largest clones add up to 40% to 55% of the sample.

TCR repertoires of sorted CD4+ and CD8+ blood T cells from severe aplastic anemia patients and healthy subjects were deep-sequenced in the study. Ficoll-Paque density gradient centrifugation was used to isolate peripheral blood mononuclear cells. CD4+ and CD8+ T cells were sorted by FACS or magnetic beads before DNA extraction. The sequence derives from a human donor with severe aplastic anemia or a healthy control (not recorded which). Sequencing was performed on sorted CD4+, CD8+, or CD8+CD57+ T cells (not recorded which) from PBMCs. Recombination joined TRBV29-1 with TRBJ1-4; TRBD1 might be the D gene, on 5 matching bases. The nucleotide sequence reads as follows: TGCAGCGTTTTAGAGGGAGGGGATGAAAAACTGTTTTTT. Translated, it gives CSVLEGGDEKLFF.